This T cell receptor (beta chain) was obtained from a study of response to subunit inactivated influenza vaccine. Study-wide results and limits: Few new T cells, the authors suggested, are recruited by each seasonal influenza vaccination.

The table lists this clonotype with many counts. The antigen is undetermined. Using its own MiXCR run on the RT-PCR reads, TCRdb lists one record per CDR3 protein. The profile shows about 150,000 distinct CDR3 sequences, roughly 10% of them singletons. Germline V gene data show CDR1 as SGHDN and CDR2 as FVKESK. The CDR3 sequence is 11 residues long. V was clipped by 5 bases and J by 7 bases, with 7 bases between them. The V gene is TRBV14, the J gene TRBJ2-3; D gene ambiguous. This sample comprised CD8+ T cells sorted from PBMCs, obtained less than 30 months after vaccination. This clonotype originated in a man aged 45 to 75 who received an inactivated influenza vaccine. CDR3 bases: TGTGCCAGCAGCTTTCGGAATACGCAGTATTTT. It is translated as CASSFRNTQYF.